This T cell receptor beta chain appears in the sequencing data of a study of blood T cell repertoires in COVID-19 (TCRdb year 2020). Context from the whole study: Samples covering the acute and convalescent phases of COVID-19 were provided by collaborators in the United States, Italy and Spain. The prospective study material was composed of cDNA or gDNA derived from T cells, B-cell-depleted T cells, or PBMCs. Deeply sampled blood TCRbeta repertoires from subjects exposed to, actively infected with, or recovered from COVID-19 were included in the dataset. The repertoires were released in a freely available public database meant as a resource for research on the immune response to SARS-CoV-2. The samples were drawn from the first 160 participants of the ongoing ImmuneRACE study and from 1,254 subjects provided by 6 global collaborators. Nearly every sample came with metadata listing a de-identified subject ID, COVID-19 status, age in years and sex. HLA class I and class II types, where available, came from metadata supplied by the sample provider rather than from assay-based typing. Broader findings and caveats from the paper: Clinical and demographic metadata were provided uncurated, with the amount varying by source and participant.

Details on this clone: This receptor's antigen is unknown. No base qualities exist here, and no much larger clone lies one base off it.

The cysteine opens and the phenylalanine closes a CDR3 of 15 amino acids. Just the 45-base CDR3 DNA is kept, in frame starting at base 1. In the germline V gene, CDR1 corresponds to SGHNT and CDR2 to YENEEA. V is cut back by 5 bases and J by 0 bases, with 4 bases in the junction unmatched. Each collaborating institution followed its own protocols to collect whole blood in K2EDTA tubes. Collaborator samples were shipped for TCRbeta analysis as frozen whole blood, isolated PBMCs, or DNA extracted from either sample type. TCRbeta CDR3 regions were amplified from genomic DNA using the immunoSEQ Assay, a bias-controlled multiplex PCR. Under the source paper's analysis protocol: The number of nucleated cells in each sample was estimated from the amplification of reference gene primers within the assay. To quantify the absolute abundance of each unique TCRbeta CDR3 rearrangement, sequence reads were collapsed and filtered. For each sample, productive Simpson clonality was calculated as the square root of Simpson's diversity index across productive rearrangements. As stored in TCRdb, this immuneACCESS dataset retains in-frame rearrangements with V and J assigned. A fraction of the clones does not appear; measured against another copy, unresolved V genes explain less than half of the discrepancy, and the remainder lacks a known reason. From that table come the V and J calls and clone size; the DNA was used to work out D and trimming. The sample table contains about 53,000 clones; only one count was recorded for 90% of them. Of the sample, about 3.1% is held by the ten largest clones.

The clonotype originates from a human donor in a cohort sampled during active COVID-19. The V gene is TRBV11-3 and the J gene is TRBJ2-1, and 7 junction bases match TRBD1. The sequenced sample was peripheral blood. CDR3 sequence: CASSQHRGSYNEQFF. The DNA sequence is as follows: TGTGCCAGCAGCCAACACAGGGGCTCCTACAATGAGCAGTTCTTC.